Sequencing of this T cell receptor beta chain was carried out in a study of blood T cell repertoires in COVID-19 (dated by TCRdb to 2020 to 2022). Study-wide context: Samples from collaborators originated in the United States, Italy and Spain and spanned both the acute and convalescent phases of COVID-19. Samples came from the ongoing ImmuneRACE study (first 160 participants) plus 1,254 subjects from 6 global collaborators. A de-identified subject ID, COVID-19 status, age in years and sex were almost always included in the sample metadata. The repertoires were made available in a free public database intended to serve as a resource for research on the immune response to SARS-CoV-2. Where available, HLA class I and class II types were obtained from metadata supplied by the sample provider rather than from assay-based typing. The prospective study material was composed of cDNA or gDNA derived from T cells, B-cell-depleted T cells, or PBMCs. Deeply sampled blood TCRbeta repertoires from subjects exposed to, actively infected with, or recovered from COVID-19 were included in the dataset.

TCRbeta CDR3 regions were amplified from genomic DNA using the immunoSEQ Assay, a bias-controlled multiplex PCR. Per the original workflow: The number of nucleated cells in each sample was estimated from the amplification of reference gene primers within the assay. To quantify the absolute abundance of each unique TCRbeta CDR3 rearrangement, sequence reads were collapsed and filtered. For each sample, productive Simpson clonality was calculated as the square root of Simpson's diversity index across productive rearrangements. TCRdb holds this immuneACCESS table with in-frame rearrangements only. Some clones are missing; in checked studies, unresolved V genes explain under half, and the rest has no known cause. From that table come the V and J calls and clone size; the DNA was used to work out D and trimming. The sample includes under 200,000 clones, with 80% to 85% observed a single time. 9.1% of the sample is held by the ten biggest clonotypes.

The germline V gene (reference sequence) provides CDR1 MNHNY and CDR2 SVGAGI. Taken from cysteine to phenylalanine, the CDR3 has 16 residues. Only CDR3 DNA remains: 48 bases, in frame from the first base. The V end gives up 0 bases and the J end 2 bases, leaving 6 bases in the junction not matched to a gene. Collaborating institutions collected whole blood in K2EDTA tubes following their own protocols. For TCRbeta analysis, collaborator samples were shipped as frozen whole blood, as isolated PBMCs, or as DNA extracted from either sample type. As regards this clone: The specificity of this receptor is unknown. The input lacks base qualities; no much larger clone sits a single base away.

Overall study results and their limits: Clinical and demographic metadata were provided uncurated, with the amount varying by source and participant.

The sequencing sample was made of peripheral blood. Recombination joined TRBV6-6 with TRBJ2-7; 8 junctional bases match TRBD1. This clonotype was sampled from a woman older than 75 with active or convalescent COVID-19. The DNA sequence follows: TGTGCCAGCAGTTACTCGGCCGGGACAGGCCCCTACGAGCAGTACTTC. It encodes CASSYSAGTGPYEQYF.